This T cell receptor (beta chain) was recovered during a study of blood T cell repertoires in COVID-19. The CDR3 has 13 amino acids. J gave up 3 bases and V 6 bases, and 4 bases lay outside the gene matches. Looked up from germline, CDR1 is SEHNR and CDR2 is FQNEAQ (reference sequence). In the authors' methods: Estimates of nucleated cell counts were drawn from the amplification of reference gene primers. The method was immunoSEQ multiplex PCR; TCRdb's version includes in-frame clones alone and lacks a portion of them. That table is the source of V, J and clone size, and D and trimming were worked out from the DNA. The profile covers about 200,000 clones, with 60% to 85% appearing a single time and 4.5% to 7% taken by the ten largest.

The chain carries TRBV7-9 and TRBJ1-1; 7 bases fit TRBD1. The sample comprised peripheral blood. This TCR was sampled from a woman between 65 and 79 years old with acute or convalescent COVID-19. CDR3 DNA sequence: TGTGCCAGCAGTCGTCAGGGGGACACTGAAGCTTTCTTT. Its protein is CASSRQGDTEAFF.